The 24 T cell receptor beta chains below were found in one sample sequenced in a study of shared clonotypes between healthy human individuals. Assay used: immunoSEQ multiplex PCR; TCRdb lists only in-frame clones, some missing. Of 400,000 or so clones listed, approximately 96% were seen once; the top ten hold around 0.29%. The sample consisted of memory CD8+ T cells sorted from blood. The subset here: CD45RO+ cells pooled with CCR7-negative TemRA cells. Source of these receptors: a man aged 25-45 years in good health.

J is TRBJ2-1 and V is TRBV11-2; 9 bases match TRBD1. J was trimmed by 6 bases and V by 1 base; bases with no gene match: 7. CDR1 SGHAT and CDR2 FQNNGV come from the germline V gene. The CDR3 runs to 16 residues. The CDR3 nucleotides are TGTGCCAGCAGCTTAGTAGCACAGGGGGCCATCAATGAGCAGTTCTTC. Its protein is CASSLVAQGAINEQFF.

The chain links TRBV15 to TRBJ2-7; D is possibly TRBD1 or TRBD2 (5 bases each). The V gene lost 8 bases and the J gene lost 4 bases, with 21 bases spanning the gap. CDR3 size: 15 residues. CDR1 is LNHNV and CDR2 is YYDKDF in the germline V gene (reference sequence). The CDR3 sequence: CATLVPTGTAYEQYF. CDR3 in DNA: TGTGCCACCTTAGTTCCCACCGGGACGGCGTACGAGCAGTACTTC.

For the CDR3, the DNA is TGTGCCAGCAGCAGGGGGCTGGTCACTGAAGCTTTCTTT. This translates into CASSRGLVTEAFF. This rearrangement joins TRBV6-5 to TRBJ1-1, with 8 positions matching TRBD1. CDR3 length: 13 amino acids. The J segment lost 4 bases and the V segment lost 6 bases, leaving 4 bases of the junction unmatched. CDR1 is MNHEY and CDR2 is SVGAGI in the germline V gene.

The chain uses TRBV27 and TRBJ1-4; weak D call: TRBD1 (6 bases). CDR1 and CDR2 from the germline V gene are MNHEY and SMNVEV (reference sequence). This CDR3 spans 14 amino acids. V dropped 2 bases and J dropped 8 bases, with 12 bases sitting between them. This chain's CDR3 is CASSLGRGGEKLFF. In DNA, the CDR3 is TGTGCCAGCAGTTTAGGCAGGGGTGGAGAAAAACTGTTTTTT.

The chain joins TRBV6-1 to TRBJ2-5; a possible D gene is TRBD1 (6 bases). V dropped 2 bases and J dropped 5 bases, with 18 bases sitting between them. Per the germline V gene, CDR1 is MNHNS and CDR2 is SASEGT. The CDR3 sequence is 16 residues long. CDR3 nucleotides: TGTGCCAGCAGTGAACAGGGGTCACTAGTTTCCGAGACCCAGTACTTC. This gives the protein CASSEQGSLVSETQYF.

This clone has only a few counts. The V and J genes are TRBV20-1 and TRBJ2-2; D gene ambiguous. Germline values: CDR1 DFQATT, CDR2 SNEGSKA (reference sequence). Trimming took 4 bases from V and 3 from J, leaving 0 bases between them. This CDR3 has 10 amino acids. CDR3 sequence: CSANTGELFF. The CDR3 DNA follows: TGCAGTGCTAACACCGGGGAGCTGTTTTTT.

The DNA of the CDR3 is TGCGCCAGCAGCTTGGCCAGGGGGAGTTACACCGGGGAGCTGTTTTTT. Encoded protein: CASSLARGSYTGELFF. The rearrangement links TRBV5-1 to TRBJ2-2; 7 nucleotides line up with TRBD1. This CDR3 is 16 amino acids long. The germline V gene has CDR1 SGHRS and CDR2 YFSETQ. V shed 0 bases, J shed 3 bases, and the junction held 5 bases outside the gene matches.

Here the CDR3 reads CASSQEGGGGTEAFF. CDR3 DNA sequence: TGTGCCAGCAGCCAAGAGGGAGGAGGGGGCACTGAAGCTTTCTTT. This sequence joins TRBV4-2 and TRBJ1-1, with a possible D match to TRBD1 (6 bases). The V gene's germline CDR1 is LGHNA and CDR2 YNFKEQ. This CDR3 spans 15 amino acids. V was trimmed by 0 bases and J by 4 bases, leaving 12 bases between them.

The rearrangement links TRBV5-1 to TRBJ2-1; the D gene is possibly TRBD2 (6 bases). Trimming pared 0 bases from V and 1 base from J, leaving 11 bases between. The CDR3 has 16 amino acids. CDR1 is SGHRS, CDR2 YFSETQ, per germline. The DNA for the CDR3 is TGCGCCAGCAGCTTGGGCGCTAGCGTTTCCTACAATGAGCAGTTCTTC. Protein sequence: CASSLGASVSYNEQFF.

CDR3 coding DNA: TGTGCCAGCAGCTTAGTCGGACTAGCGGGAGAGGATAGCACAGATACGCAGTATTTT. It codes for CASSLVGLAGEDSTDTQYF. The gene calls are TRBV7-9 and TRBJ2-3; 13 bases line up with TRBD2. This CDR3 is 19 amino acids long. V shed 1 base and J 0 bases; nucleotides not matched to a gene: 7. Germline V lookup: CDR1 SEHNR, CDR2 FQNEAQ (reference sequence).

The chain links TRBV10-3 to TRBJ2-2; TRBD2 aligns across 14 bases. The CDR3 consists of 16 residues. Trimming took 4 bases from V and 3 from J; bases not matched to a gene: 1. CDR1 and CDR2 from the germline V gene are ENHRY and SYGVKD. The CDR3 DNA reads TGTGCCATCAGTGTGACTAGCGGGAGGGACACCGGGGAGCTGTTTTTT. Its translation is CAISVTSGRDTGELFF.

This chain joins TRBV7-9 and TRBJ1-1; maybe TRBD1 (6 bases). Per the germline V gene, CDR1 is SEHNR and CDR2 is FQNEAQ (reference sequence). The CDR3 has 14 amino acids. V was shortened by 1 base and J by 0 bases, with 6 bases between the two germline ends. The chain's CDR3 is CASSLEGVNTEAFF. DNA of the CDR3: TGTGCCAGCAGCTTAGAGGGGGTGAACACTGAAGCTTTCTTT.

This chain joins TRBV2 and TRBJ1-5; D possibly corresponds to TRBD1 (6 bases). The CDR3 loop spans 16 amino acids. V was clipped by 6 bases and J by 4 bases, with 19 bases between them. CDR1 is SNHLY, CDR2 FYNNEI, per germline. The CDR3 region has the DNA TGTGCCAGCAGCCAAGGGGCCTCAGGGGTGAATCAGCCCCAGCATTTT. Translated, it gives CASSQGASGVNQPQHF.

The CDR3 reads CASSSTVTTSLTEAFF. CDR3 DNA sequence: TGTGCCAGCAGCTCAACAGTGACCACTTCTTTAACTGAAGCTTTCTTT. This chain links TRBV7-2 with TRBJ1-1; D unresolved. There are 16 residues in the CDR3. Germline CDR1 reads SGHTA; CDR2 reads FQGNSA. Trimming took 4 bases from V and 5 from J, leaving 20 bases between them. Complete variable domain (other parts from reference TRBV7-2 and TRBJ1-1): GAGVSQSPSNKVTEKGKDVELRCDPISGHTALYWYRQSLGQGLEFLIYFQGNSAPDKSGLPSDRFSAERTGGSVSTLTIQRTQQEDSAVYLCASSSTVTTSLTEAFFGQGTRLTVV.

This clone has just one count. The genes are TRBV7-8 and TRBJ2-3; the match to TRBD2 covers 10 bases. With 6 bases clipped from V and 0 bases from J, the junction kept 9 bases outside the gene matches. This CDR3 spans 17 amino acids. Germline V CDR1 and CDR2: SGHVS, FQNEAQ. The CDR3 region is CASRPAGGLPSTDTQYF. The CDR3 bases are TGTGCCAGCAGACCAGCGGGAGGGCTCCCTAGCACAGATACGCAGTATTTT.

This chain links TRBV9 with TRBJ1-3; 7 bases fit TRBD1. The CDR3 runs to 16 residues. Looked up from germline, CDR1 is SGDLS and CDR2 is YYNGEE. V shed 4 bases and J 0 bases; nucleotides not matched to a gene: 7. Written as DNA, the CDR3 is TGTGCCAGCAGCCCGGCGGGGACAGCCTCTGGAAACACCATATATTTT. This encodes CASSPAGTASGNTIYF. The full variable domain, rest sourced from reference TRBV9 and TRBJ1-3, is DSGVTQTPKHLITATGQRVTLRCSPRSGDLSVYWYQQSLDQGLQFLIQYYNGEERAKGNILERFSAQQFPDLHSELNLSSLELGDSALYFCASSPAGTASGNTIYFGEGSWLTVV.

V gene TRBV11-2 combines with J gene TRBJ2-3; D not resolved. The CDR3 contains 12 residues. Deletions cut 5 bases from V and 4 bases from J, with 7 bases between. Germline V gene sequence: CDR1 SGHAT, CDR2 FQNNGV. This CDR3 reads CASSPLADTQYF. The CDR3 coding sequence is TGTGCCAGCAGCCCCCTGGCAGATACGCAGTATTTT.

The V gene is TRBV28, the J gene TRBJ1-4; TRBD1 agrees at 8 bases. CDR1 and CDR2 (germline): MDHEN, SYDVKM. V was clipped by 8 bases and J by 7 bases; unmatched bases: 6. The CDR3 totals 13 residues. CDR3: CASSGQVREKLFF. The CDR3 nucleotides are TGTGCCAGCTCGGGACAGGTGCGTGAAAAACTGTTTTTT.

The rearrangement joins TRBV28 to TRBJ1-2; no definite D call. The CDR3 is 12 amino acids. Deletions cut 6 bases from V and 7 bases from J, with 12 bases between. Germline V gene lookup returns CDR1 MDHEN and CDR2 SYDVKM. CDR3 coding DNA: TGTGCCAGCAGCCAGATCCCCTCTGGCTACACCTTC. It encodes CASSQIPSGYTF.

Notes on this clone: This sample includes further DNA sequences coding for the same CDR3. The V gene is TRBV5-1, the J gene TRBJ2-1; no clear D. CDR3 length: 13 amino acids. Deletions cut 0 bases from V and 4 bases from J, with 5 bases between. The germline gives CDR1 SGHRS, CDR2 YFSETQ. The CDR3 DNA reads TGCGCCAGCAGCTTGGGGGCGTACAATGAGCAGTTCTTC. Encoded protein: CASSLGAYNEQFF.

The chain has TRBV19 and TRBJ2-3, with D tentatively TRBD1 (6 bases). This CDR3 is 15 amino acids long. V shed 3 bases and J shed 1 base, with 11 bases lying between them. Per germline, CDR1 LNHDA and CDR2 SQIVND (reference sequence). The CDR3 DNA follows: TGTGCCAGTAGTATGAAGTGGGGGCGCACAGATACGCAGTATTTT. Residues: CASSMKWGRTDTQYF.

The chain joins TRBV5-1 to TRBJ2-5; D tentatively reads TRBD1 or TRBD2 (6 bases each). The J call is in doubt because the DNA end fits TRBJ2-7 better. Germline V gene sequence: CDR1 SGHRS, CDR2 YFSETQ. This CDR3 comprises 15 residues. CDR3 loop: CASGSTGGASYEQYF. CDR3 coding DNA: TGCGCCAGCGGCTCCACCGGGGGCGCCTCCTACGAGCAGTACTTC.

The chain has TRBV6-1 and TRBJ2-5; 7 bases are shared with TRBD1. Per the germline V gene, CDR1 is MNHNS and CDR2 is SASEGT. Losses at the gene ends were 7 bases for V and 2 bases for J; bases not matched to a gene: 4. The CDR3 length is 13 residues. CDR3 DNA: TGTGCCAGCATCTACAGGGGACAAGAGACCCAGTACTTC. This sequence encodes CASIYRGQETQYF.

The rearrangement links TRBV9 to TRBJ1-5; 8 bases map to TRBD1. V was clipped by 4 bases and J by 7 bases; unmatched bases: 7. The germline V gene encodes CDR1 SGDLS and CDR2 YYNGEE. The CDR3 covers 14 residues. In DNA form, the CDR3 reads TGTGCCAGCAGCCCGGACAGGGATGTCCAGCCCCAGCATTTT. Protein: CASSPDRDVQPQHF.